This paragraph covers one T cell receptor beta chain sequence. Its antigen remains unidentified. This sample was included in a study of T cell responses to AZD1222 COVID-19 vaccine. Notes on the study in general: White British people made up most donors, females outnumbered males, and clonal diversity was possibly underestimated. Spike was spanned by vaccine-associated CD4 TCRs, which were dominant at 160-218 and 743-854. After the peak T cell response, and only then, were repertoires sampled. Unmutated variant regions reportedly attract nearly half of all spike-specific TCRs.

TCRdb keeps only in-frame clones here, not all; method: immunoSEQ multiplex PCR. The table shows about 120,000 clones, with roughly 91% occurring only once. This sequence originates from an adult who received the AZD1222 COVID-19 vaccine. The sample consisted of peripheral blood, taken 28 days after the second AZD1222 dose.

CDR3 protein: CASSLWKGAEQYF. The DNA of the CDR3 is TGTGCCAGCAGCTTGTGGAAGGGGGCCGAGCAGTACTTC. The V call is TRBV5-6, the J call TRBJ2-7; TRBD1 matches at 7 bases. Germline CDR1 is SGHDT and CDR2 is YYEEEE. Trimming removed 1 base from V and 6 bases from J; junction bases left unmatched: 4. The CDR3 loop spans 13 amino acids.